These 28 T cell receptor beta chains originate from one sample sequenced in a study of T cell responses to AZD1222 COVID-19 vaccine. Clones were sequenced by immunoSEQ multiplex PCR, and TCRdb holds only the in-frame ones, with some missing. The table includes some 150,000 clones, approximately 87% detected once. The sample here was peripheral blood, taken on day 0 of MenACWY control vaccination. The receptors derive from an adult in good health.

The chain uses TRBV28 and TRBJ1-2, with D possibly matching TRBD1 (6 bases). Germline CDR1 reads MDHEN; CDR2 reads SYDVKM. The CDR3 has 17 residues. Trimming pared 6 bases from V and 1 base from J, leaving 21 bases between. The CDR3 DNA follows: TGTGCCAGCAGCCCACCTACAACAGGGCCTCTTAACTATGGCTACACCTTC. Translating gives CASSPPTTGPLNYGYTF.

V and J are TRBV7-2 and TRBJ1-4; TRBD1 agrees at 7 bases. The CDR3 is 14 residues long. V lost 3 bases and J lost 8; bases outside the gene matches: 6. The V gene's germline CDR1 is SGHTA and CDR2 FQGNSA. The DNA of the CDR3 is TGTGCCAGCAGCTTGGACAACAGGGGAGAAAAACTGTTTTTT. This codes for CASSLDNRGEKLFF.

The chain uses TRBV5-8 and TRBJ2-1; no clear D. Germline CDR1 reads SGHTS; CDR2 reads YDEGEE. With 0 bases removed from V and 4 bases from J, the gap between germline ends came to 11 bases. The CDR3 extends over 15 amino acids. CDR3: CASSLAGTMYNEQFF. Written as DNA, the CDR3 is TGTGCCAGCAGCTTGGCCGGAACCATGTACAATGAGCAGTTCTTC.

This chain uses TRBV27 with TRBJ2-7; 8 bases match TRBD1. V shed 1 base, J shed 3 bases, and the junction held 2 bases outside the gene matches. Germline CDR1 and CDR2: MNHEY and SMNVEV (reference sequence). The CDR3 length is 14 residues. The CDR3 loop reads CASSLWDRYYEQYF. As DNA, the CDR3 is TGTGCCAGCAGTTTATGGGACAGGTACTACGAGCAGTACTTC.

This clone was counted a few times. V is TRBV7-8 and J is TRBJ2-1; 8 nucleotides line up with TRBD1. V lost 3 bases and J lost 2; bases outside the gene matches: 3. Germline values: CDR1 SGHVS, CDR2 FQNEAQ. The CDR3 totals 15 residues. The CDR3 loop reads CASSFQGATYNEQFF. CDR3 in DNA: TGTGCCAGCAGCTTTCAGGGGGCAACCTACAATGAGCAGTTCTTC.

This clone appeared a few times. The rearrangement joins TRBV6-5 to TRBJ1-2; D perhaps matches TRBD1 (6 bases). The ends were cut back, 7 bases at V and 6 bases at J, with 18 bases in the middle. This CDR3 has 14 amino acids. Germline CDR1 MNHEY, CDR2 SVGAGI. CDR3 sequence reads: CASMVGALGHGYTF. The CDR3 coding sequence is TGTGCCAGCATGGTGGGGGCACTGGGGCATGGCTACACCTTC.

The chain has TRBV7-9 and TRBJ1-1; possible D gene TRBD1, 6 bases. The CDR3 is made up of 14 amino acids. V lost 3 bases and J 3 bases, leaving 11 bases between the germline ends. Germline-derived CDR1 and CDR2 are SEHNR and FQNEAQ (reference sequence). CDR3 sequence reads: CASSFRGTHTEAFF. The CDR3 bases are TGTGCCAGCAGCTTTAGGGGGACGCACACTGAAGCTTTCTTT.

This chain connects TRBV5-1 to TRBJ1-1; D may be TRBD1 (5 bases). This CDR3 has 16 amino acids. The germline V and J ends were trimmed by 0 bases and 2 bases, with 14 bases remaining between them. Germline CDR1 reads SGHRS; CDR2 reads YFSETQ. This CDR3 reads CASSLDPSGANTEAFF. The CDR3 nucleotides are TGCGCCAGCAGCTTGGACCCGTCCGGGGCAAACACTGAAGCTTTCTTT.

V and J are TRBV19 and TRBJ1-5; TRBD1 matches 11 bases. The CDR3 sequence is 16 residues long. The germline V gene encodes CDR1 LNHDA and CDR2 SQIVND (reference sequence). V was clipped by 4 bases and J by 7 bases; unmatched bases: 9. CDR3 nucleotide sequence: TGTGCCAGTAGTAGGACAGGGGGCGCGGATCACCAGCCCCAGCATTTT. Translating gives CASSRTGGADHQPQHF.

The rearrangement joins TRBV24-1 to TRBJ1-5; possibly TRBD1 for D (6 bases). CDR1 is KGHDR and CDR2 is SFDVKD in the germline V gene. Trimming took off 0 bases at V and 0 bases at J, with 11 bases between the two ends. This CDR3 is 17 amino acids long. DNA of the CDR3: TGTGCCACCAGTGATTTGCAATCAGGGGATAGCAATCAGCCCCAGCATTTT. Its protein is CATSDLQSGDSNQPQHF.

The rearrangement joins TRBV4-1 to TRBJ1-5; no firm D call. V was shortened by 0 bases and J by 9 bases, with 6 bases between the two germline ends. The CDR3 sequence is 12 residues long. Germline V gene data show CDR1 as MGHRA and CDR2 as YSYEKL. CDR3 bases: TGCGCCAGCAGCCAAGATGGTCGGCCCCAGCATTTT. Residues: CASSQDGRPQHF.

The chain combines TRBV21-1 with TRBJ2-7; the D call of TRBD1 is as the table states it, not checked on the DNA. TRBV21-1 is a pseudogene. The CDR3 is made up of 16 amino acids. The DNA of the CDR3 is TGTGCCAGCAGCTACGAAAAAGGAGGACAGGGCTACGAGCAGTACTTC. This encodes CASSYEKGGQGYEQYF.

The rearrangement links TRBV3-1 (or the pseudogene TRBV3-2) to TRBJ1-1; D perhaps matches TRBD1 (5 bases). CDR1 LGHDT and CDR2 YNNKEL come from the germline V gene (reference sequence). The CDR3 sequence is 16 residues long. Between the trimmed V and J ends, which lost 6 bases and 1 base, there was a span of 18 bases. The CDR3 loop reads CASSDSDKGGNTEAFF. Here the CDR3 DNA reads TGTGCCAGCAGTGACAGCGATAAGGGAGGGAACACTGAAGCTTTCTTT.

This chain uses TRBV6-1 with TRBJ2-3; D uncertain. The germline V gene has CDR1 MNHNS and CDR2 SASEGT. V lost 2 bases to trimming and J lost 2 bases, with 11 bases between them. This CDR3 comprises 15 residues. CDR3 loop: CASSEPRTSTDTQYF. DNA of the CDR3: TGTGCCAGCAGTGAACCTCGAACCTCCACAGATACGCAGTATTTT.

V gene TRBV12-2 combines with J gene TRBJ2-7; the D segment call TRBD1 is taken from the table without a DNA check. TRBV12-2 is a pseudogene. This CDR3 has 19 residues. CDR3 region: CASRLDRVDRYEFVYEQYV. CDR3 sequence (DNA): TGTGCAAGTCGCTTAGACCGAGTGGACAGATATGAATTCGTCTACGAGCAGTACGTC.

The chain joins TRBV11-1 to TRBJ1-1; the match to TRBD1 covers 9 bases. Germline loops: CDR1 SGHAT, CDR2 FQDESV (reference sequence). Unmatched junction bases numbered 12, after V lost 5 bases and J lost 11 bases. The CDR3 extends over 14 amino acids. This chain's CDR3 is CASSPGTGSGEAFF. Written as DNA, the CDR3 is TGTGCCAGCAGCCCCGGGACAGGGTCGGGTGAGGCTTTCTTT.

V is TRBV19 and J is TRBJ1-2, with 11 bases aligning to TRBD1. Germline lookup yields CDR1 LNHDA and CDR2 SQIVND (reference sequence). V shed 3 bases and J 7 bases; nucleotides not matched to a gene: 7. The CDR3 extends over 15 amino acids. The CDR3 is CASSIQDRGQSGYTF. As DNA, the CDR3 is TGTGCCAGTAGTATTCAGGACAGGGGGCAAAGTGGCTACACCTTC.

This clone was recorded a few times. The V and J genes are TRBV27 and TRBJ1-2; D call uncertain. This CDR3 has 13 residues. With 8 bases removed from V and 4 bases from J, the gap between germline ends came to 14 bases. From germline, CDR1 is MNHEY and CDR2 SMNVEV (reference sequence). CDR3 in amino acids: CASRGLFAYGYTF. The CDR3 DNA is TGTGCCAGCCGCGGGTTATTTGCCTATGGCTACACCTTC.

The V and J genes are TRBV28 and TRBJ1-6; no clear D. The germline V gene has CDR1 MDHEN and CDR2 SYDVKM. Trimming removed 4 bases at V and 7 bases at J, with 8 bases between. The CDR3 consists of 13 residues. For the CDR3, the DNA is TGTGCCAGCAGTTCGGTAAGGAATTCACCCCTCCACTTT. Its translation: CASSSVRNSPLHF.

The CDR3 loop reads CASSDPAGAEDTQYF. DNA for the CDR3: TGTGCCAGCAGTGACCCGGCAGGGGCAGAAGATACGCAGTATTTT. The V gene is TRBV6-4, the J gene TRBJ2-3; a possible D gene is TRBD1 (6 bases). The germline V gene encodes CDR1 MRHNA and CDR2 SNTAGT. V lost 2 bases, J lost 5 bases, and 14 bases lay in between. The CDR3 sequence is 15 residues long.

There are a few counts of this clone. The rearrangement links TRBV28 to TRBJ1-3; unclear D gene. The germline V gene encodes CDR1 MDHEN and CDR2 SYDVKM. The CDR3 is 14 residues long. V lost 7 bases, J lost 4 bases, and 14 bases lay in between. CDR3 sequence reads: CASIRSSGGNTIYF. The CDR3 coding sequence is TGTGCCAGCATCCGGTCGTCGGGCGGAAACACCATATATTTT.

The gene calls are TRBV5-1 and TRBJ2-3, with D uncertain. This CDR3 comprises 13 residues. Germline assignment: CDR1 SGHRS and CDR2 YFSETQ. The V and J ends lost 3 bases and 13 bases respectively, with 18 bases between them. The CDR3 nucleotides are TGCGCCAGCAGCTGGAGACTCCGGGCTCCGGAGTATTTT. This translates into CASSWRLRAPEYF.

The chain uses TRBV5-1 and TRBJ1-3; unclear D gene. V was clipped by 0 bases and J by 0 bases, with 13 bases between them. The CDR3 has 17 residues. CDR1 and CDR2 (germline): SGHRS, YFSETQ. DNA of the CDR3: TGCGCCAGCAGCTTGGCCTACGGCGGCACCTCTGGAAACACCATATATTTT. This gives the protein CASSLAYGGTSGNTIYF.

This clone was detected only a few times. The CDR3 is CASSRRATEAFF. CDR3 DNA: TGTGCCAGCAGCCGCAGGGCCACTGAAGCTTTCTTT. The chain has TRBV3-1 (or the pseudogene TRBV3-2) and TRBJ1-1; D perhaps matches TRBD1 (5 bases). This CDR3 has 12 residues. Deletions cut 4 bases from V and 4 bases from J, with 7 bases between. Germline CDR1 reads LGHDT; CDR2 reads YNNKEL (reference sequence).

In its sample, this clone was seen many times. Within the sample, other DNA sequences also encode this same CDR3. V gene TRBV12-3 or TRBV12-4 combines with J gene TRBJ2-1; the D call may be TRBD1 or TRBD2 (6 bases each). The CDR3 runs 12 residues. The V end lost 5 bases, the J end lost 7 bases, and 9 bases lay between the germline ends. The CDR3 DNA reads as TGTGCCAGCAGTCTAGGGGGGAATGAGCAGTTCTTC. Its protein product is CASSLGGNEQFF.

V and J are TRBV28 and TRBJ2-7; D perhaps matches TRBD2 (6 bases). The germline V gene has CDR1 MDHEN and CDR2 SYDVKM. The V end was cut by 4 bases, the J end by 2 bases, with 12 bases between. The CDR3 is 14 residues long. CDR3 region: CASSSAGLPYEQYV. CDR3 coding DNA: TGTGCCAGCAGTTCGGCGGGACTTCCCTACGAGCAGTACGTC.

The chain couples TRBV11-2 to TRBJ1-1; D remains unclear. This CDR3 has 14 residues. Germline V gene lookup returns CDR1 SGHAT and CDR2 FQNNGV. V shed 4 bases and J shed 2 bases, with 11 bases lying between them. For the CDR3, the DNA is TGTGCCAGCAGCTCGCGGGTAGGCAACACTGAAGCTTTCTTT. Translating it yields CASSSRVGNTEAFF.

The J gene is TRBJ1-5, the V gene TRBV7-9; D gene uncertain. CDR3 size: 12 residues. Germline assignment: CDR1 SEHNR and CDR2 FQNEAQ (reference sequence). The V end was cut by 1 base, the J end by 8 bases, with 6 bases between. CDR3: CASSLGGEPQHF. The CDR3 nucleotides are TGTGCCAGCAGCTTAGGCGGGGAGCCCCAGCATTTT.